What follows is one TCR beta chain and its context. V was clipped by 2 bases and J by 3 bases; unmatched bases: 2. Germline V gene data show CDR1 as SNHLY and CDR2 as FYNNEI. The CDR3 sequence is 14 residues long. Here immunoSEQ multiplex PCR was the method, and the copy in TCRdb shows in-frame clones only, minus some. Of 80,000 to 100,000 clones in the sample, 88% were seen once. This specimen comes from a study of T cell responses to AZD1222 COVID-19 vaccine. The TCR comes from an adult in good health. The sample here was peripheral blood, taken on day 0 of MenACWY control vaccination. This rearrangement joins TRBV2 to TRBJ2-7; 9 bases align to TRBD2. The CDR3 loop is CASSESRGGYEQYF. As DNA, the CDR3 is TGTGCCAGCAGTGAATCGCGGGGGGGCTACGAGCAGTACTTC.